This T cell receptor beta chain was captured by sequencing in a study of T cell responses to AZD1222 COVID-19 vaccine (dated by TCRdb to about 2021). For the wider study: AZD1222 recipients whose second dose came at about 4 weeks and those whose second dose came at about 12 weeks were combined into one group, since spike-specific TCR depth and breadth did not differ between the two schedules. Enrollment into the trials was organized by age into subgroups of 18-55, 56-69 and 70-plus years, and those subgroups contained roughly 150, 30 and 60 TCR-sequenced participants, respectively. TCR sequencing was performed for about 240 trial participants, of whom some 200 were given two doses of AZD1222 and around 25 were given two doses of MenACWY control vaccine. Study-level results and caveats: Conclusions about previously exposed vaccinees were limited because only six AZD1222 recipients were SARS-CoV-2 seropositive at baseline. After two AZD1222 doses, spike-specific TCR breadth and depth were significantly higher than at day 0 and than in MenACWY recipients. Vaccine-associated CD4 TCRs spanned the whole spike protein, with dominant responses in regions 160-218 and 743-854. No day 14 peak-response samples were available, so repertoires were characterized only after the peak T cell response. Reportedly, close to half of the unique spike-specific TCRs recognized epitopes lying outside the regions that are mutated in the B.1.351 and B.1.1.7 variants. Participants were mostly white British and included more females than males, and it was suggested by the authors that clonal diversity may have been underestimated. In the small 56-69-year group, the increase in depth fell short of significance, most likely because of low power.

Points on this clone: No cognate antigen has been identified for it. No much larger clone exists at a distance of one base, and base qualities are not known.

The CDR3 regions of human TCRbeta chains were subjected to immunosequencing. As for how the authors treated the data: Repertoire TCRs were matched against a reference library of SARS-CoV-2-specific TCRs generated with the MIRA antigen-specificity platform. Breadth was defined as the fraction of unique TCRs that were SARS-CoV-2-associated. Depth was defined as the fraction of total T cells that were SARS-CoV-2-associated. Using the MIRA data, each spike-specific TCR was assigned both to the spike region to which the TCR was reactive and to a CD4 or CD8 class. Log10-transformed breadth and depth values were compared by one-way ANOVA with Sidak's multiple comparisons tests. TCRdb obtained this table from immuneACCESS and retained in-frame rearrangements with V and J assigned. These tables miss some clones; where compared with another copy, unresolved V genes account for less than half of the shortfall, and the remainder is unexplained. That table furnishes V, J and clone size, whereas the DNA furnished D and trimming. The sample table shows 130,000 or so clones, and around nine tenths are seen once. Together, the top ten hold about 1.5% of the sample.

What this sample's time point label stands for: baseline before first vaccination. Vaccinee samples were obtained from the UK trials COV001 and COV002, which included a single-blind randomized controlled phase 2/3 trial of AZD1222 (ChAdOx1 nCoV-19) in healthy adults. For TCRbeta chain sequencing, PBMC samples were collected from trial participants at day 0 and at day 28 after the second dose. The TCR originated in an adult in good health. The sequencing used peripheral blood, collected on day 0 of AZD1222 vaccination.

The DNA sequence follows: TGTGCCAGCAGCTATGGACTCAGTGGGACTAGCGGGGGGTCTGTTTCGTACTTC. It translates to CASSYGLSGTSGGSVSYF. Recombination linked TRBV7-2 to TRBJ2-7; 15 middle bases align to TRBD2. The CDR3 measures 18 amino acids from cysteine to phenylalanine. The kept DNA is CDR3 alone, 54 bases in frame from the first base. The V end gives up 4 bases and the J end 12 bases, leaving 19 bases in the junction not matched to a gene. Looking up the germline V gene yields CDR1 SGHTA and CDR2 FQGNSA.